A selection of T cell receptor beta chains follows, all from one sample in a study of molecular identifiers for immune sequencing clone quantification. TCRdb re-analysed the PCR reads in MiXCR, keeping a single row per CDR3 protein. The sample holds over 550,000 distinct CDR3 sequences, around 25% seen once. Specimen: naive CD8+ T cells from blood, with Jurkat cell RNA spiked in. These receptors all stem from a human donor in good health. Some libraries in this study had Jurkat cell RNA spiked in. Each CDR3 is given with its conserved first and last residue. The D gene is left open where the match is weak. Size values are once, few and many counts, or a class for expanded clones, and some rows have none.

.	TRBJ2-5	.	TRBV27	TGTGCCAGCAGTTCGGGATGGTCTATCTACCCGGAGACCCAGTACTTC	CASSSGWSIYPETQYF
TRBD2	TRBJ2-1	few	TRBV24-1	TGTGCCACCAGCCCCGGGACTAGCGCCAGGGGTGAGCAGTTCTTC	CATSPGTSARGEQFF
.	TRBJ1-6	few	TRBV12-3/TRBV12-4	TGTGCCAGCAGTTTAAGTGGGGACCCCTATAATTCACCCCTCCACTTT	CASSLSGDPYNSPLHF
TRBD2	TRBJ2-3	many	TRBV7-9	TGTGCCAGCAGCCGCACCTTAGCGGGGGAGGGAGATACGCAGTATTTT	CASSRTLAGEGDTQYF
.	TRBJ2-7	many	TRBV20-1	TGCAGTGCTAGAGTGGCAGGCCTCTACGAGCAGTACTTC	CSARVAGLYEQYF
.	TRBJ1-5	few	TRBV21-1	TGTGCCAGCAGCAAAGTGGCATGTGATCAGCCCCAGCATTTT	CASSKVACDQPQHF
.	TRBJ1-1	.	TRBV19	TGTGCCAGTAGTATAGATCAGGTGGTAAGGAGGACTGAAGCTTTCTTT	CASSIDQVVRRTEAFF
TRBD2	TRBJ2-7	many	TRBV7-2	TGTGCCAGCAGCTCGACTAGCTCTAGCTCCTACGAGCAGTACTTC	CASSSTSSSSYEQYF
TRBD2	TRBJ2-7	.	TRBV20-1	TGCAGTGCTAGACTAGCGGGAGCCTTGGGTAACGAGCAGTACTTC	CSARLAGALGNEQYF
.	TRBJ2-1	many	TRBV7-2	TGTGCCAGCAGCTCCCCCGATTACAATGAGCAGTTCTTC	CASSSPDYNEQFF
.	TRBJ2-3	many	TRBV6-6	TGTGCCAGCAGTGCCTACCGGGCTAGCCGCAGCACAGATACGCAGTATTTT	CASSAYRASRSTDTQYF
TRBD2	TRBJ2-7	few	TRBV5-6	TGTGCCAGCAAGCGGGAGTCGTACTACGAGCAGTACTTC	CASKRESYYEQYF
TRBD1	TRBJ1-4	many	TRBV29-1	TGCAGCGTTGAAGATGACAGGGAACTTAATGAAAAACTGTTTTTT	CSVEDDRELNEKLFF
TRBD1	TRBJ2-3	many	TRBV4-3	TGCGCCAGCAGCCAAGGTATACCGGGACAGAGCACAGATACGCAGTATTTT	CASSQGIPGQSTDTQYF
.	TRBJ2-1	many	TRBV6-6	TGTGCCAGCCAGAAAGGGGTTGAGCAGTTCTTC	CASQKGVEQFF
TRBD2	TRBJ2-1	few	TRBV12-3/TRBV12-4	TGTGCCAGCAGTCCGGGGACTAGGGGGTGGCAGTTCTTC	CASSPGTRGWQFF
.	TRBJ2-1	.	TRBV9	TGTGCCAGCAGCCCCCCGCCCGGGGGCGGCGAGCAGTTCTTC	CASSPPPGGGEQFF
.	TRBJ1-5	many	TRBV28	TGTGCCAGCAGTTTACCGGCAGGCGGCTCTTGGAGTCAGCCCCAGCATTTT	CASSLPAGGSWSQPQHF
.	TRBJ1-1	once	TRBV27	TGTGCCAGCAATTTCTGGGGGTCTGAAGCTTTCTTT	CASNFWGSEAFF
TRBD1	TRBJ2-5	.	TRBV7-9	TGTGCCAGCAGCCCCCCCGACAGGGAAAACCAAGAGACCCAGTACTTC	CASSPPDRENQETQYF
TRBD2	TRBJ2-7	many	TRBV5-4	TGTGCCAGCAGCTCGAGCCCCGGGACTAGCATCCCCATGAGCTACGAGCAGTACTTC	CASSSSPGTSIPMSYEQYF
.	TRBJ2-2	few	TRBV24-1	TGTGCCACCAGTGAGCAAATCACCGGGGAGCTGTTTTTT	CATSEQITGELFF